What follows are 20 T cell receptor beta chains derived from one specimen sequenced in a study of blood T cell repertoires in COVID-19. Profiling relied on immunoSEQ multiplex PCR, and the TCRdb table lists in-frame clones only, not all of them. The sample consists of about 51,000 clones, 70% to 90% of them appearing once. The specimen was peripheral blood. The source is a man in his fifties or sixties with acute or convalescent COVID-19.

This clone was observed a handful of times. The V and J genes are TRBV19 and TRBJ1-3, with D unclear. Germline V gives CDR1 LNHDA, CDR2 SQIVND (reference sequence). V was trimmed by 5 bases and J by 4 bases, leaving 15 bases between them. The CDR3 covers 15 residues. As DNA, the CDR3 is TGTGCCAGTAGTTTAACAGCTAACCTAGGAAACACCATATATTTT. Encoded protein: CASSLTANLGNTIYF.

The chain uses TRBV28 and TRBJ2-1, with TRBD2 matching over 8 bases. The CDR3 runs to 20 residues. Germline lookup yields CDR1 MDHEN and CDR2 SYDVKM. V shed 7 bases, J shed 0 bases, and the junction held 20 bases outside the gene matches. The CDR3 coding sequence is TGTGCCAGCAAAAGGTCTATTCGGGGGGGAGGCCCGAGCTCCTACAATGAGCAGTTCTTC. Protein sequence: CASKRSIRGGGPSSYNEQFF.

This rearrangement joins TRBV11-2 to TRBJ2-5; 8 bases align to TRBD2. This CDR3 is 14 amino acids long. Germline V lookup: CDR1 SGHAT, CDR2 FQNNGV. Unmatched junction bases numbered 5, after V lost 3 bases and J lost 5 bases. The CDR3 DNA sequence: TGTGCCAGCAGCTTCCAAGCGGGAGCGGAGACCCAGTACTTC. It is translated as CASSFQAGAETQYF.

V gene TRBV2 combines with J gene TRBJ2-1; tentative D call: TRBD1 (6 bases). There are 14 residues in the CDR3. V lost 9 bases and J lost 5, with 17 bases in between. Looked up from germline, CDR1 is SNHLY and CDR2 is FYNNEI. This chain's CDR3 is CASALGQSNNEQFF. The CDR3 DNA is TGTGCCAGTGCGCTTGGACAGTCAAACAATGAGCAGTTCTTC.

The chain joins TRBV6-4 to TRBJ2-2; a possible D gene is TRBD1 (6 bases). Germline V gene data show CDR1 as MRHNA and CDR2 as SNTAGT. CDR3 length: 18 amino acids. Trimming pared 9 bases from V and 7 bases from J, leaving 30 bases between. The CDR3 loop is CASKSSGDRVLGVGELFF. The CDR3 DNA is TGTGCCAGTAAGTCGTCAGGGGATAGGGTACTGGGAGTCGGGGAGCTGTTTTTT.

The chain carries TRBV15 and TRBJ1-3; the D gene is possibly TRBD1 (5 bases). Trimming pared 0 bases from V and 3 bases from J, leaving 15 bases between. The CDR3 contains 17 residues. Germline CDR1 and CDR2: LNHNV and YYDKDF (reference sequence). The DNA of the CDR3 is TGTGCCACCAGCAGAGACAGGGCCCGGTTAGGTGGAAACACCATATATTTT. Its protein is CATSRDRARLGGNTIYF.

The rearrangement uses TRBV7-2 and TRBJ2-7, with TRBD2 matching over 7 bases. With V trimmed by 4 bases and J by 1 base, 7 bases remained unmatched. The germline V gene has CDR1 SGHTA and CDR2 FQGNSA. There are 15 residues in the CDR3. CDR3 sequence reads: CASSSIAGPSYEQYF. In DNA form, the CDR3 reads TGTGCCAGCAGCTCGATAGCGGGCCCATCCTACGAGCAGTACTTC. Variable domain in full (rest from reference TRBV7-2 and TRBJ2-7): GAGVSQSPSNKVTEKGKDVELRCDPISGHTALYWYRQSLGQGLEFLIYFQGNSAPDKSGLPSDRFSAERTGGSVSTLTIQRTQQEDSAVYLCASSSIAGPSYEQYFGPGTRLTVT.

The chain carries TRBV19 and TRBJ2-1, with 10 bases matching TRBD2. The CDR3 loop spans 15 amino acids. CDR1 is LNHDA and CDR2 is SQIVND in the germline V gene (reference sequence). The ends lost 3 bases at V and 9 bases at J; junction bases unmatched: 8. CDR3 amino acids: CASSISRTSGGEQFF. For the CDR3, the DNA is TGTGCCAGTAGTATCTCTAGGACTAGCGGAGGTGAGCAGTTCTTC.

The chain links TRBV6-2 or TRBV6-3 to TRBJ2-4; weak D call: TRBD1 (6 bases). The germline V and J ends were trimmed by 6 bases and 6 bases, with 18 bases remaining between them. The CDR3 spans 15 residues. Germline CDR1 MNHEY, CDR2 SVGEGT. The CDR3 spells CASSLPTGLGNIQYF. The CDR3 nucleotides are TGTGCCAGCAGCCTACCTACAGGGCTCGGAAACATTCAGTACTTC.

The CDR3 region has the DNA TGCGCCAGCAGCTTGGCCGACGGCGGGGGAGAGACCCAGTACTTC. It specifies CASSLADGGGETQYF. The chain is built from TRBV5-1 and TRBJ2-5; TRBD2 matches 7 bases. Germline CDR1 reads SGHRS; CDR2 reads YFSETQ. The CDR3 covers 15 residues. Losses at the gene ends were 0 bases for V and 4 bases for J; bases not matched to a gene: 6.

The rearrangement uses TRBV20-1 and TRBJ1-1; D is unresolved. Trimming shortened V by 3 bases and J by 0 bases, and 11 bases separated the two germline ends. The CDR3 runs 14 residues. The V gene's germline CDR1 is DFQATT and CDR2 SNEGSKA (reference sequence). CDR3 loop: CSASYFQVNTEAFF. Written as DNA, the CDR3 is TGCAGTGCTAGTTACTTTCAGGTGAACACTGAAGCTTTCTTT.

The gene calls are TRBV3-1 (or the pseudogene TRBV3-2) and TRBJ2-1; D possibly corresponds to TRBD2 (6 bases). Between the trimmed V and J ends, which lost 1 base and 8 bases, there was a span of 12 bases. This CDR3 region has 14 residues. CDR1 LGHDT and CDR2 YNNKEL come from the germline V gene (reference sequence). The DNA of the CDR3 is TGTGCCAGCAGCCAAGTCGCGGGGATCGATGAGCAGTTCTTC. This encodes CASSQVAGIDEQFF.

J is TRBJ2-5 and V is TRBV19, with D perhaps matching TRBD1 (5 bases). The V and J ends lost 6 bases and 0 bases respectively, with 11 bases between them. This CDR3 is 14 amino acids long. Looked up from germline, CDR1 is LNHDA and CDR2 is SQIVND (reference sequence). DNA for the CDR3: TGTGCCAGTAGCACACAGGCGAACCAAGAGACCCAGTACTTC. As protein: CASSTQANQETQYF.

The V and J genes are TRBV12-3 or TRBV12-4 and TRBJ2-3; D gene ambiguous. CDR3 size: 12 residues. With 4 bases removed from V and 8 bases from J, the gap between germline ends came to 10 bases. The CDR3: CASSSSLRTQYF. DNA for the CDR3: TGTGCCAGCAGTTCCTCTCTGCGTACGCAGTATTTT.

CDR3 residues: CASSVGSSGGAHNEQFF. Here the CDR3 DNA reads TGTGCCAGCAGCGTAGGCTCTAGCGGGGGGGCGCACAATGAGCAGTTCTTC. The chain recombines TRBV9 with TRBJ2-1, with 12 positions matching TRBD2. The CDR3 has 17 amino acids. Germline V gene data show CDR1 as SGDLS and CDR2 as YYNGEE. V lost 0 bases and J lost 5; bases outside the gene matches: 6. The full variable domain, rest sourced from reference TRBV9 and TRBJ2-1, is DSGVTQTPKHLITATGQRVTLRCSPRSGDLSVYWYQQSLDQGLQFLIQYYNGEERAKGNILERFSAQQFPDLHSELNLSSLELGDSALYFCASSVGSSGGAHNEQFFGPGTRLTVL.

The chain employs TRBV5-1 and TRBJ2-1; D may be TRBD2 (6 bases). V was cut by 4 bases and J by 7 bases, with 15 bases left in between. Germline V gene sequence: CDR1 SGHRS, CDR2 YFSETQ. This CDR3 contains 14 residues. The chain's CDR3 is CASSGAGTWNEQFF. The CDR3 DNA follows: TGCGCCAGCAGCGGAGCCGGGACTTGGAATGAGCAGTTCTTC.

The CDR3 bases are TGTGCCAGCCTTTTACAGGGAATTAGGACCTCTGAAGCTTTCTTT. It translates to CASLLQGIRTSEAFF. The chain has TRBV5-6 and TRBJ1-1; D possibly corresponds to TRBD1 (6 bases). In germline, CDR1 is SGHDT, CDR2 YYEEEE. The length of the CDR3 is 15 residues. Trimming pared 7 bases from V and 6 bases from J, leaving 22 bases between.

The sample holds a few counts of this clone. The chain has TRBV3-1 (or the pseudogene TRBV3-2) and TRBJ2-2; D perhaps matches TRBD1 (5 bases). The CDR3 consists of 13 residues. V was shortened by 4 bases and J by 6 bases, with 9 bases between the two germline ends. CDR1 is LGHDT, CDR2 YNNKEL, per germline (reference sequence). This CDR3 is CASSLKGAGELFF. CDR3 sequence (DNA): TGTGCCAGCAGCCTAAAAGGGGCCGGGGAGCTGTTTTTT.

The chain couples TRBV28 to TRBJ2-7, with TRBD1 matching 9 bases. V was clipped by 3 bases and J by 3 bases; unmatched bases: 3. The CDR3 length is 14 residues. Germline CDR1 reads MDHEN; CDR2 reads SYDVKM. The chain's CDR3 is CASSFPDRGYEQYF. CDR3 in DNA: TGTGCCAGCAGTTTCCCGGACAGGGGCTACGAGCAGTACTTC.

The V and J genes are TRBV12-5 and TRBJ2-2, with D perhaps matching TRBD2 (6 bases). V was trimmed by 8 bases and J by 1 base, leaving 11 bases between them. The CDR3 spans 14 residues. CDR1 and CDR2 from the germline V gene are LGHNT and FRNRAP. CDR3 amino acids: CASQRGGNTGELFF. CDR3 in DNA: TGTGCTAGTCAAAGGGGAGGGAACACCGGGGAGCTGTTTTTT.